This TCR beta chain is from a study of blood T cell repertoires in COVID-19 (dated by TCRdb to the early 2020s). In terms of the full investigation: Samples covering the acute and convalescent phases of COVID-19 were provided by collaborators in the United States, Italy and Spain. A freely available public database, intended as a resource for researchers studying the immune response to SARS-CoV-2, is where the repertoires were released. Nearly every sample came with metadata listing a de-identified subject ID, COVID-19 status, age in years and sex. Subjects who had been exposed to COVID-19, were actively infected with it, or had recovered from it provided the deeply sampled blood TCRbeta repertoires that made up the dataset. Where HLA class I and class II types were available, the types were taken from metadata supplied by the sample provider, not from assay-based typing. Samples came from the ongoing ImmuneRACE study (first 160 participants) plus 1,254 subjects from 6 global collaborators. The prospective study material was composed of cDNA or gDNA derived from T cells, B-cell-depleted T cells, or PBMCs. Results and caveats for the whole study, not just this receptor: Clinical and demographic metadata were provided uncurated, with the amount varying by source and participant.

From its cysteine to its phenylalanine, the CDR3 spans 13 amino acids. CDR3 DNA is the only sequence kept; it has 39 bases, read in frame from the first base. Trimming removed 6 bases from V and 6 bases from J, leaving 14 bases between the germline ends. The immunoSEQ Assay, a bias-controlled multiplex PCR, was used to amplify TCRbeta CDR3 regions from genomic DNA. Per the authors' processing: Within the assay, amplification of reference gene primers was used to estimate how many nucleated cells each sample contained. To quantify the absolute abundance of each unique TCRbeta CDR3 rearrangement, sequence reads were collapsed and filtered. For each sample, productive Simpson clonality was calculated by taking the square root of Simpson's diversity index across productive rearrangements. TCRdb mirrors the immuneACCESS table, restricted to in-frame sequences. Some clones are absent from its copies; in checked studies, under half trace to an unresolved V gene, and the reason for the others is unknown. V and J calls and clone size follow that table, whereas D and trimming were derived from the DNA. The sample table shows 70,000 to 75,000 clones, and 90% are seen once. The biggest ten clones account for 5% to 6.5% of the sample.

On this clone: Which antigen it targets is not known. No base qualities exist here, and no much larger clone lies one base off it.

Collaborating institutions collected whole blood in K2EDTA tubes following their own protocols. For TCRbeta analysis, collaborators shipped samples in one of three forms: frozen whole blood, isolated PBMCs, or DNA extracted from either of those sample types. The chain employs TRBV12-3 or TRBV12-4 and TRBJ2-5, with a weak D call of TRBD2 (6 bases match). The sequenced sample consisted of peripheral blood. This clonotype was obtained from a young woman with acute or convalescent COVID-19. The CDR3 protein sequence reads: CASSLGGIQTQYF. The bases read TGTGCCAGCAGCCTCGGGGGTATTCAGACCCAGTACTTC.